This paragraph covers one TCR beta chain sequence. The antigen is unknown. The sample belongs to a study of siplizumab effects on memory and regulatory T cells. Study-level results: Siplizumab significantly reduced alloreactive sequences traceable to unstimulated CD4+ memory cells. The mean Treg-derived percentage of mappable alloreactive CD4+ clones was about 71% with siplizumab compared with about 30% in controls. Naive or memory phenotype assignment was not possible for roughly 80-97% of proliferating CD4+ or CD8+ clones.

Profiling relied on immunoSEQ multiplex PCR, and the TCRdb table lists in-frame clones only, not all of them. This table holds some 96,000 clones, 94% found once. V lost 2 bases and J lost 7; bases outside the gene matches: 8. The CDR3 is 16 residues long. Looked up from germline, CDR1 is MNHEY and CDR2 is SVGAGI. This clonotype was obtained from a human donor in good health. The rearrangement joins TRBV6-5 to TRBJ1-4; 9 bases agree with TRBD1. The specimen sequenced was non-Treg CD4+ T cells sorted from blood. CDR3 region: CASSYGSGTGFEKLFF. CDR3 nucleotides: TGTGCCAGCAGTTACGGGTCGGGGACAGGGTTTGAAAAACTGTTTTTT.